The 29 T cell receptor beta chains below come from one sample, sequenced in a study of cytomegalovirus exposure and HLA in healthy donors. PCR primers comprised 60 Vbeta and 13 Jbeta primers. Profiling relied on immunoSEQ multiplex PCR, and the TCRdb table lists in-frame clones only, not all of them. The sample contains roughly 130,000 clones, around four fifths of which appear only once. The sequenced material came from PBMCs. The receptors were sampled from a male donor in good health and CMV-seropositive.

V is TRBV6-5 and J is TRBJ2-3; D unresolved. Germline assignment: CDR1 MNHEY and CDR2 SVGAGI. CDR3 length: 13 residues. The germline V and J ends were trimmed by 2 bases and 0 bases, with 3 bases remaining between them. The CDR3 coding sequence is TGTGCCAGCAGTTACACTAGCACAGATACGCAGTATTTT. Amino acids: CASSYTSTDTQYF.

This rearrangement joins TRBV6-5 to TRBJ1-1; 9 bases fit TRBD1. The V segment lost 6 bases and the J segment 2 bases; nucleotides outside the gene matches: 7. The CDR3 loop spans 15 amino acids. CDR1 is MNHEY and CDR2 is SVGAGI in the germline V gene. CDR3 sequence (DNA): TGTGCCAGCAGCCAAGACAGGGGGATTAACACTGAAGCTTTCTTT. The encoded protein is CASSQDRGINTEAFF.

V usage is TRBV19 and J usage is TRBJ1-5; D is ambiguous. Germline loops: CDR1 LNHDA, CDR2 SQIVND (reference sequence). Trimming left V 4 bases short and J 5 bases short, with 12 bases between. The CDR3 sequence is 14 residues long. CDR3 bases: TGTGCCAGTAGTAGGACTGAGCAAGATCAGCCCCAGCATTTT. This codes for CASSRTEQDQPQHF.

J is TRBJ2-7 and V is TRBV4-3; 11 bases are a match to TRBD2. The length of the CDR3 is 15 residues. In germline, CDR1 is LGHNA, CDR2 YSLEER. Trimming cost V 5 bases and J 4 bases; bases outside gene matches: 7. The CDR3 region is CASSEGTSGRYEQYF. CDR3 DNA sequence: TGCGCCAGCAGCGAAGGGACTAGCGGTAGGTACGAGCAGTACTTC.

The V call is TRBV7-9, the J call TRBJ1-1; tentatively, D is TRBD1 (5 bases). V dropped 4 bases and J dropped 1 base, with 16 bases sitting between them. This CDR3 is 16 amino acids long. CDR1 and CDR2 (germline): SEHNR, FQNEAQ (reference sequence). The CDR3 DNA is TGTGCCAGCAGCTCAGCTCAGGGCAGGCCGAACACTGAAGCTTTCTTT. It is translated as CASSSAQGRPNTEAFF.

This clone was detected once. The V and J genes are TRBV28 and TRBJ2-5; 7 bases agree with TRBD2. J gave up 4 bases and V 6 bases, and 5 bases lay outside the gene matches. The germline CDR1 and CDR2 sequences are MDHEN and SYDVKM. The CDR3 consists of 13 residues. The CDR3 reads CASSPWGGETQYF. The CDR3 DNA reads TGTGCCAGCAGCCCATGGGGGGGAGAGACCCAGTACTTC.

The gene calls are TRBV10-3 and TRBJ1-1; TRBD1 aligns across 7 bases. The trim removed 6 bases at V and 4 bases at J, leaving 8 bases unmatched. The germline V gene encodes CDR1 ENHRY and CDR2 SYGVKD. This CDR3 spans 14 amino acids. CDR3 coding DNA: TGTGCCATCAGAAGCACAGGGGTTGGCACTGAAGCTTTCTTT. Translated: CAIRSTGVGTEAFF.

The chain has TRBV7-6 and TRBJ2-1; 11 bases are shared with TRBD2. This CDR3 comprises 15 residues. Losses at the gene ends were 3 bases for V and 2 bases for J; bases not matched to a gene: 0. Germline CDR1 SGHVS, CDR2 FNYEAQ. As DNA, the CDR3 is TGTGCCAGCAGCTTTAGCGGGGGGGCCTACAATGAGCAGTTCTTC. It is translated as CASSFSGGAYNEQFF.

The chain recombines TRBV4-2 with TRBJ1-5; D not resolved. The CDR3 has 14 residues. Trimming shortened V by 4 bases and J by 4 bases, and 11 bases separated the two germline ends. The V gene's germline CDR1 is LGHNA and CDR2 YNFKEQ. As DNA, the CDR3 is TGTGCCAGCAGCCCAGGACTTCTAAATCAGCCCCAGCATTTT. Protein product: CASSPGLLNQPQHF.

This clone has only a few counts. The chain employs TRBV19 and TRBJ2-5; D is possibly TRBD2 (6 bases). Germline V gene lookup returns CDR1 LNHDA and CDR2 SQIVND (reference sequence). V lost 5 bases, J lost 5 bases, and 12 bases lay in between. The CDR3 length is 13 residues. CDR3 nucleotide sequence: TGTGCCAGTAGTGAGGCGGGGACGGAGACCCAGTACTTC. This sequence encodes CASSEAGTETQYF.

V is TRBV11-3 and J is TRBJ2-7, with 9 bases fitting TRBD1. Germline lookup yields CDR1 SGHNT and CDR2 YENEEA. J lost 7 bases, V lost 5 bases, and 15 bases had no gene match. The CDR3 loop spans 16 amino acids. The CDR3 loop reads CASSLGQGKGVFEQYF. DNA of the CDR3: TGTGCCAGCAGCCTCGGACAGGGGAAAGGGGTTTTTGAGCAGTACTTC.

The chain uses TRBV11-2 and TRBJ1-2; maybe TRBD1 (6 bases). CDR3 length: 13 residues. CDR1 and CDR2 (germline): SGHAT, FQNNGV. V lost 5 bases and J lost 4, with 11 bases in between. The CDR3 DNA reads TGTGCCAGCAGCCTACAGGGTATCTATGGCTACACCTTC. As protein: CASSLQGIYGYTF.

This clone was counted a few times. V and J are TRBV19 and TRBJ1-1, with D maybe TRBD1 (5 bases). V lost 3 bases, J lost 4 bases, and 6 bases lay in between. The CDR3 runs 12 residues. The V gene's germline CDR1 is LNHDA and CDR2 SQIVND (reference sequence). The CDR3 DNA is TGTGCCAGTAGTATGGGGGGCACTGAAGCTTTCTTT. Its translation is CASSMGGTEAFF.

This chain uses TRBV18 with TRBJ2-7; D is ambiguous. Germline V gives CDR1 KGHSH, CDR2 LQKENI. Trimming left V 2 bases short and J 2 bases short, with 7 bases between. This CDR3 region has 13 residues. The CDR3 protein is CASSPGETYEQYF. The DNA for the CDR3 is TGTGCCAGCTCACCAGGAGAAACCTACGAGCAGTACTTC.

This chain links TRBV1 with TRBJ2-3; the DNA was not used to check the table's D call, TRBD2. TRBV1 is noted as a pseudogene. The CDR3 contains 22 residues. In DNA form, the CDR3 reads TGCACCAGCAGCCAAAGATCTTCGACTAGCGGGAGCATACCGAGTCTCACAGATACGCAGTATTTT. Residues: CTSSQRSSTSGSIPSLTDTQYF.

This clone was counted between two and nine times. The chain joins TRBV7-9 to TRBJ1-2, with a weak D call TRBD1 (6 bases). The V end lost 5 bases, the J end lost 5 bases, and 21 bases lay between the germline ends. Germline-derived CDR1 and CDR2 are SEHNR and FQNEAQ (reference sequence). This CDR3 is 16 amino acids long. CDR3 sequence (DNA): TGTGCCAGCAGCCTACGTGTTCTGGGGGCCGAATATGGCTACACCTTC. Protein: CASSLRVLGAEYGYTF. Looking up the rest from reference TRBV7-9 and TRBJ1-2 gives the full variable domain: DTGVSQNPRHKITKRGQNVTFRCDPISEHNRLYWYRQTLGQGPEFLTYFQNEAQLEKSRLLSDRFSAERPKGSFSTLEIQRTEQGDSAMYLCASSLRVLGAEYGYTFGSGTRLTVV.

The chain joins TRBV27 to TRBJ2-1; TRBD2 matches at 12 bases. The CDR3 is made up of 17 amino acids. CDR1 MNHEY and CDR2 SMNVEV come from the germline V gene (reference sequence). V trimming: 4 bases; J trimming: 0 bases; junction bases outside the gene matches: 4. The CDR3 spells CASSWTSGAHSYNEQFF. In DNA, the CDR3 is TGTGCCAGCAGTTGGACTAGCGGGGCGCACTCCTACAATGAGCAGTTCTTC.

The chain couples TRBV10-3 to TRBJ2-6; a weak D match, TRBD2 (6 bases). This CDR3 region has 17 residues. V was clipped by 7 bases and J by 0 bases, with 16 bases between them. Germline V lookup: CDR1 ENHRY, CDR2 SYGVKD. CDR3 sequence: CAIKSRASDSGANVLTF. The CDR3 bases are TGTGCCATCAAGTCAAGGGCTAGCGACTCTGGGGCCAACGTCCTGACTTTC.

Turning to this clone: Distinct nucleotide sequences in the sample also encode this CDR3. The V and J genes are TRBV4-3 and TRBJ2-3, with 12 nucleotides matching TRBD2. The V segment lost 4 bases and the J segment 4 bases; nucleotides outside the gene matches: 12. The CDR3 is made up of 18 amino acids. Germline loops: CDR1 LGHNA, CDR2 YSLEER. CDR3 nucleotide sequence: TGCGCCAGCAGCCTCTCCTATGGGACTAGCGGGCCATCAGATACGCAGTATTTT. Translating it yields CASSLSYGTSGPSDTQYF.

This clone was seen only once. J is TRBJ1-2 and V is TRBV28; TRBD1 matches 10 bases. The CDR3 extends over 16 amino acids. After removal of 8 bases from V and 4 bases from J, the junction contained 13 bases not matched to a gene. CDR1 is MDHEN and CDR2 is SYDVKM in the germline V gene. The CDR3 sequence is CASHTPGTGDGYGYTF. CDR3 nucleotide sequence: TGTGCCAGCCATACCCCGGGGACAGGGGACGGCTATGGCTACACCTTC.

This clone was counted a few times. The chain links TRBV5-1 to TRBJ2-7, with 7 positions matching TRBD1. The CDR3 spans 18 residues. The V gene's germline CDR1 is SGHRS and CDR2 YFSETQ. The junction had 16 bases not matched to a gene; V was cut back by 2 bases and J by 2 bases. CDR3 in DNA: TGCGCCAGCAGCTTACCCCGGACAGGCCCTATCAATACCTACGAGCAGTACTTC. Its protein product is CASSLPRTGPINTYEQYF.

The J gene is TRBJ2-2, the V gene TRBV29-1; TRBD1 agrees at 11 bases. The CDR3 totals 14 residues. The V gene's germline CDR1 is SQVTM and CDR2 ANQGSEA. With 7 bases clipped from V and 3 bases from J, the junction kept 4 bases outside the gene matches. The CDR3 here is CSAPGQGDTGELFF. The CDR3 region has the DNA TGCAGCGCGCCGGGACAGGGGGACACCGGGGAGCTGTTTTTT.

The chain joins TRBV7-8 to TRBJ2-7, with D possibly TRBD1 on 5 matching bases. V lost 10 bases and J lost 2, with 9 bases in between. CDR1 SGHVS and CDR2 FQNEAQ come from the germline V gene. This CDR3 has 11 residues. The CDR3 region has the DNA TGTGCCACTAGGGGTGCCTACGAGCAGTACTTC. It codes for CATRGAYEQYF.

The V gene is TRBV6-6, the J gene TRBJ2-2; 8 bases map to TRBD1. V lost 5 bases, J lost 5 bases, and 4 bases stayed unmatched. The germline gives CDR1 MNHNY, CDR2 SVGAGI (reference sequence). The CDR3 contains 14 residues. DNA for the CDR3: TGTGCCAGCAGTCTGGGACAGGAGACCGGGGAGCTGTTTTTT. Translating gives CASSLGQETGELFF.

This rearrangement joins TRBV7-6 to TRBJ2-1, with D perhaps TRBD1 (6 bases). Germline lookup yields CDR1 SGHVS and CDR2 FNYEAQ. The CDR3 covers 16 residues. V was shortened by 7 bases and J by 0 bases, with 16 bases between the two germline ends. The CDR3 is CASKLGGRYSYNEQFF. The CDR3, as DNA: TGTGCCAGCAAGCTAGGGGGACGTTACTCCTACAATGAGCAGTTCTTC.

The genes are TRBV7-6 and TRBJ2-3; no clear D. This CDR3 spans 15 amino acids. V lost 1 base to trimming and J lost 1 base, with 9 bases between them. Germline V gene lookup returns CDR1 SGHVS and CDR2 FNYEAQ. The CDR3 here is CASSLVGTRTDTQYF. The CDR3 coding sequence is TGTGCCAGCAGCTTAGTTGGCACCCGCACAGATACGCAGTATTTT.

The rearrangement uses TRBV5-4 and TRBJ1-4; 10 bases align to TRBD1. This CDR3 contains 15 residues. Per the germline V gene, CDR1 is SGHNT and CDR2 is YYREEE (reference sequence). V lost 4 bases and J lost 7; bases outside the gene matches: 7. For the CDR3, the DNA is TGTGCCAGCAGCCGAGACAGGGGGCTGGCTGAAAAACTGTTTTTT. Its protein product is CASSRDRGLAEKLFF.

The CDR3 reads CASSQGYLGTSGRDEQFF. CDR3 bases: TGCGCCAGCAGCCAAGGATACCTTGGGACTAGCGGGAGGGATGAGCAGTTCTTC. The gene calls are TRBV4-1 and TRBJ2-1; TRBD2 matches at 16 bases. The CDR3 extends over 18 amino acids. Trimming removed 1 base from V and 8 bases from J; junction bases left unmatched: 8. CDR1 is MGHRA, CDR2 YSYEKL, per germline.

The chain joins TRBV18 to TRBJ1-6; the D gene is possibly TRBD1 (6 bases). V was clipped by 0 bases and J by 12 bases, with 12 bases between them. The CDR3 contains 14 residues. The germline gives CDR1 KGHSH, CDR2 LQKENI. The chain's CDR3 is CASSPPEGGIPLHF. The CDR3 DNA reads as TGTGCCAGCTCACCACCGGAGGGGGGGATACCCCTCCACTTT.